These 10 T cell receptor beta chains were sequenced from one sample in a study of blood T cell repertoires in COVID-19. TCRdb keeps only in-frame clones here, not all; method: immunoSEQ multiplex PCR. The sample holds about 100,000 clones, about 84% seen once. Sequencing used peripheral blood. These receptors came from a human donor in a cohort sampled during active COVID-19.

The V and J genes are TRBV7-2 and TRBJ2-3; 12 bases fit TRBD2. This CDR3 is 15 amino acids long. The V gene end was trimmed by 5 bases and the J gene end by 8 bases; junction bases not matched to a gene: 8. Germline V gives CDR1 SGHTA, CDR2 FQGNSA. The CDR3 spells CASSQGLAGGGTQYF. As DNA, the CDR3 is TGTGCCAGCAGCCAAGGCCTAGCGGGGGGGGGTACGCAGTATTTT.

The rearrangement uses TRBV11-2 and TRBJ1-1, with 11 positions matching TRBD1. Germline values: CDR1 SGHAT, CDR2 FQNNGV. V was pared by 5 bases and J by 4 bases, with 3 bases of the junction left unmatched. This CDR3 contains 14 residues. The CDR3 here is CASSRGQGGTEAFF. CDR3 DNA sequence: TGTGCCAGCAGCCGGGGACAGGGGGGCACTGAAGCTTTCTTT.

A few counts support this clone. The chain has TRBV7-9 and TRBJ1-5, with D unresolved. CDR1 is SEHNR, CDR2 FQNEAQ, per germline (reference sequence). The CDR3 length is 16 residues. Trimming pared 6 bases from V and 4 bases from J, leaving 19 bases between. CDR3 in amino acids: CASSMGIGSPNQPQHF. CDR3 nucleotide sequence: TGTGCCAGCAGTATGGGCATCGGCAGTCCAAATCAGCCCCAGCATTTT. The full variable domain, in which reference TRBV7-9 and TRBJ1-5 provide the parts outside the CDR3, is DTGVSQNPRHKITKRGQNVTFRCDPISEHNRLYWYRQTLGQGPEFLTYFQNEAQLEKSRLLSDRFSAERPKGSFSTLEIQRTEQGDSAMYLCASSMGIGSPNQPQHFGDGTRLSIL.

The V call is TRBV5-1, the J call TRBJ1-4; D might be TRBD1 (5 bases). The CDR3 consists of 14 residues. CDR1 is SGHRS and CDR2 is YFSETQ in the germline V gene. V lost 2 bases to trimming and J lost 5 bases, with 10 bases between them. CDR3 region: CASSLGAANEKLFF. The CDR3, as DNA: TGCGCCAGCAGCTTAGGGGCCGCCAATGAAAAACTGTTTTTT.

CDR3 in amino acids: CASSNGQAYTDTQYF. The CDR3 nucleotides are TGTGCCAGCAGCAACGGACAGGCATACACAGATACGCAGTATTTT. J is TRBJ2-3 and V is TRBV7-9; 7 positions match TRBD1. J lost 2 bases, V lost 5 bases, and 7 bases had no gene match. This CDR3 has 15 amino acids. Per the germline V gene, CDR1 is SEHNR and CDR2 is FQNEAQ (reference sequence).

The chain combines TRBV19 with TRBJ2-5; D possibly corresponds to TRBD2 (5 bases). V lost 8 bases and J 0 bases, leaving 19 bases between the germline ends. The germline V gene encodes CDR1 LNHDA and CDR2 SQIVND (reference sequence). CDR3 length: 16 residues. The DNA of the CDR3 is TGTGCCAGTCCAAAAGCGGAAGGTAGCAACCAAGAGACCCAGTACTTC. Amino acids: CASPKAEGSNQETQYF.

V and J are TRBV5-5 and TRBJ2-2; D is perhaps TRBD2 (5 bases). V was pared by 4 bases and J by 7 bases, with 14 bases between. This CDR3 has 14 residues. Per germline, CDR1 SGHKS and CDR2 YYEKEE (reference sequence). CDR3 nucleotides: TGTGCCAGCAGCCCTCTACTAGGGTACGGGGAGCTGTTTTTT. It specifies CASSPLLGYGELFF. Combining the CDR3 with reference TRBV5-5 and TRBJ2-2 gives the whole variable domain DAGVTQSPTHLIKTRGQQVTLRCSPISGHKSVSWYQQVLGQGPQFIFQYYEKEERGRGNFPDRFSARQFPNYSSELNVNALLLGDSALYLCASSPLLGYGELFFGEGSRLTVL.

This clone has more than one count but fewer than ten. V and J are TRBV6-6 and TRBJ1-2; 7 positions agree with TRBD1. Germline CDR1 MNHNY, CDR2 SVGAGI (reference sequence). V gave up 4 bases and J gave up 2 bases; unmatched junction bases: 7. The CDR3 sequence is 15 residues long. CDR3 in DNA: TGTGCCAGCAGTTCGTCCCGGGACAGCAACTATGGCTACACCTTC. Translated: CASSSSRDSNYGYTF.

V is TRBV5-1 and J is TRBJ1-1; TRBD1 might be the D (5 bases). The CDR3 has 14 amino acids. Germline V gene lookup returns CDR1 SGHRS and CDR2 YFSETQ. Trimming removed 3 bases at V and 1 base at J, with 10 bases between. CDR3: CASSYITGNTEAFF. The CDR3 bases are TGCGCCAGCAGCTACATTACAGGGAACACTGAAGCTTTCTTT.

The chain couples TRBV18 to TRBJ2-2; 7 nucleotides agree with TRBD1. With 0 bases clipped from V and 5 bases from J, the junction kept 6 bases outside the gene matches. From germline, CDR1 is KGHSH and CDR2 LQKENI. The CDR3 has 16 amino acids. The CDR3 reads CASSPPHAGGTGELFF. The CDR3 bases are TGTGCCAGCTCACCACCGCACGCAGGGGGAACCGGGGAGCTGTTTTTT.